This entry concerns a single T cell receptor (beta chain). This sample was taken from a study of T-cell reconstitution after alpha-beta-depleted transplantation in children. Germline V gene data show CDR1 as SGHRS and CDR2 as YFSETQ. The CDR3 runs 16 residues. The germline V and J ends were trimmed by 1 base and 2 bases, with 13 bases remaining between them. Unique molecular identifiers featured in how the TCRbeta library was prepared. TCRdb re-called the PCR reads through MiXCR, storing one row per CDR3 protein. The sample contains approximately 350,000 distinct CDR3 sequences, about 14% of which appear only once.

The specimen was PBMCs, collected from the stem cell graft. This clonotype was sampled from a human donor who donated a stem cell graft to a child with Fanconi anemia. The chain is built from TRBV5-1 and TRBJ2-1; D may be TRBD2 (6 bases). CDR3 in amino acids: CASSLILGGTYNEQFF. CDR3 bases: TGCGCCAGCAGCTTGATCCTCGGGGGAACCTACAATGAGCAGTTCTTC.